This T cell receptor (beta chain) was identified during a study of vaccination effects on CD4 cells after COVID-19. Overall study results and limits: Late post-vaccination, clones induced by infection and those induced by vaccine underwent marked clonal contraction.

Profiled with immunoSEQ multiplex PCR; TCRdb holds only in-frame clones, not every one. In the table there are approximately 29,000 clones, more than 60% of which are singletons. In the case of this clone: No antigen is known for it.

The ViraFEST assay expanded antigen-specific CD4+ T cells with viral peptide pools before sequencing. Around day 10 of culture, CD4+ T cells were separated out. Two doses of either BNT162b2 or mRNA-1273 were given to each participant. Prior SARS-CoV-2 infection was absent in the vaccine recipients, as shown by negative nucleocapsid antibodies. Germline CDR1 and CDR2: MNHEY and SVGAGI. V was pared by 5 bases and J by 5 bases, with 7 bases of the junction left unmatched. There are 15 residues in the CDR3. The clonotype was recovered from a human donor who received a COVID-19 vaccine. The starting material was CD4+ T cells from PBMCs cultured with HCoV-NL63 spike peptides, obtained after COVID-19 vaccination. The genes are TRBV6-5 and TRBJ2-3; TRBD2 matches at 10 bases. The CDR3 loop is CASSITGTSEDTQYF. The CDR3 DNA is TGTGCCAGCAGTATTACCGGGACTAGCGAAGATACGCAGTATTTT.